The entry that follows covers one T cell receptor beta chain sequence. This CDR3 contains 16 residues. The germline V gene encodes CDR1 SGHNT and CDR2 YENEEA. The V gene end was trimmed by 3 bases and the J gene end by 5 bases; junction bases not matched to a gene: 8. These data are taken from a study of blood T cell repertoires in COVID-19. Study at large: Samples representing acute and convalescent COVID-19 were sourced from the United States, Italy and Spain. The analysed material was cDNA or gDNA that came from T cells, B-cell-depleted T cells, or PBMCs.

Original methodology: Using reference gene primer amplification, nucleated cell counts were estimated. Profiling relied on immunoSEQ multiplex PCR, and the TCRdb table lists in-frame clones only, not all of them. That table supplies the V and J calls and clone size; D and trimming were determined from the DNA. The data contain about 180,000 clones, more than 75% of them seen just once; the ten biggest clones take up about 15%. V usage is TRBV11-3 and J usage is TRBJ2-3; 10 positions match TRBD2. Sequencing was performed on PBMCs or T cells enriched from blood (not recorded which). The TCR was taken from a man in his 60s who had been exposed to COVID-19. This chain's CDR3 is CASSFSLAGVVDTQYF. CDR3 sequence (DNA): TGTGCCAGCAGCTTTTCGCTAGCGGGAGTGGTAGATACGCAGTATTTT.